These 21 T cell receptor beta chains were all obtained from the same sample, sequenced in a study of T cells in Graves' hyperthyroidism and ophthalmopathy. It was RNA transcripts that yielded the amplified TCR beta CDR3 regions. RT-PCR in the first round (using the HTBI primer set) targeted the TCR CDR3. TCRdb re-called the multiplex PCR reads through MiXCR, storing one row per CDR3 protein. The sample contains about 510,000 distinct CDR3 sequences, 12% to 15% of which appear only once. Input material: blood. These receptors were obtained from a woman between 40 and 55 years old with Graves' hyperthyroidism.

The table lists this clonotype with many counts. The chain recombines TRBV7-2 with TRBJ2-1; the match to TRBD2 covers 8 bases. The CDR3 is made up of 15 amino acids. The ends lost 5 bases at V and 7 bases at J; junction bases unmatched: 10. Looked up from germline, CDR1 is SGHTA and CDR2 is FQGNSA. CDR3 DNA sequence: TGTGCCAGCAGCGCGGGACTAGAGATAGGTAATGAGCAGTTCTTC. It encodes CASSAGLEIGNEQFF.

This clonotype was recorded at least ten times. The CDR3 spells CASILSAVRSYEQYF. The CDR3 nucleotides are TGTGCCAGCATTTTAAGCGCCGTCAGATCCTACGAGCAGTACTTC. The genes are TRBV2 and TRBJ2-7; D ambiguous. V lost 7 bases to trimming and J lost 1 base, with 17 bases between them. The CDR3 extends over 15 amino acids. The germline gives CDR1 SNHLY, CDR2 FYNNEI.

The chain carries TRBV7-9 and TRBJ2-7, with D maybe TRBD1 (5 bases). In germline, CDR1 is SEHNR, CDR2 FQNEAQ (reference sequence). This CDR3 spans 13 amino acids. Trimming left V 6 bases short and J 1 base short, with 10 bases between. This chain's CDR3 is CASSWTQSYEQYF. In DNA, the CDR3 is TGTGCCAGCAGTTGGACACAGTCCTACGAGCAGTACTTC.

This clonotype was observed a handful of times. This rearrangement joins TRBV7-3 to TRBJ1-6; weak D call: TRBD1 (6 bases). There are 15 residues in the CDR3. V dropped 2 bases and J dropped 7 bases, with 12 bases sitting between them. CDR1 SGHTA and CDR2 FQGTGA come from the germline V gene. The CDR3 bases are TGTGCCAGCAGCTTATCAGGGGCTGTGAATTCACCCCTCCACTTT. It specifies CASSLSGAVNSPLHF.

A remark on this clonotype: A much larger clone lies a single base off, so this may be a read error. CDR3 residues: CAWSPLAYITDTQYF. For the CDR3, the DNA is TGTGCCTGGAGTCCCCTAGCGTATATCACAGATACGCAGTATTTT. The rearrangement joins TRBV30 to TRBJ2-3; tentatively, D is TRBD2 (6 bases). The CDR3 contains 15 residues. Trimming left V 2 bases short and J 2 bases short, with 14 bases between. Germline V gene sequence: CDR1 GTSNPN, CDR2 SVGIG (reference sequence).

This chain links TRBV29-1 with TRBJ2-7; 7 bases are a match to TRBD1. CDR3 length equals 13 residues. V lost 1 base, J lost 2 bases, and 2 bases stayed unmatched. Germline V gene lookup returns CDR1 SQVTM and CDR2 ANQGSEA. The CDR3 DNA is TGCAGCGTTGAAGGGGACAGTACCTACGAGCAGTACTTC. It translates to CSVEGDSTYEQYF.

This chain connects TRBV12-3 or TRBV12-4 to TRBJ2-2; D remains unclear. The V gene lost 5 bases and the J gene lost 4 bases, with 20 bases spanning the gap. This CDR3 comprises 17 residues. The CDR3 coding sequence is TGTGCCAGCAGTCCATACAACCGGAACACTCTCACCGGGGAGCTGTTTTTT. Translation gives CASSPYNRNTLTGELFF.

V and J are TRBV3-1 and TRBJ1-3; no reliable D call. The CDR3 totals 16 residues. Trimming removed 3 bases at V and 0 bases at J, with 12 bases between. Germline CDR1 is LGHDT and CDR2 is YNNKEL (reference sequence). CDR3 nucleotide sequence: TGTGCCAGCAGCCAGAAGGCTAAGATCTCTGGAAACACCATATATTTT. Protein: CASSQKAKISGNTIYF. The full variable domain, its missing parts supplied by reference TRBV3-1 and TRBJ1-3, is DTAVSQTPKYLVTQMGNDKSIKCEQNLGHDTMYWYKQDSKKFLKIMFSYNNKELIINETVPNRFSPKSPDKAHLNLHINSLELGDSAVYFCASSQKAKISGNTIYFGEGSWLTVV.

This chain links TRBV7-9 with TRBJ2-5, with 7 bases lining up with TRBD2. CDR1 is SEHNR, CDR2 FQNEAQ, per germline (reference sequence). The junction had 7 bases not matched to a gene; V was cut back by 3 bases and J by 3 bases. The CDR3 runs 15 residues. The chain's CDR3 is CASSFGGSREETQYF. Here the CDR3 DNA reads TGTGCCAGCAGCTTTGGCGGGAGCAGGGAAGAGACCCAGTACTTC.

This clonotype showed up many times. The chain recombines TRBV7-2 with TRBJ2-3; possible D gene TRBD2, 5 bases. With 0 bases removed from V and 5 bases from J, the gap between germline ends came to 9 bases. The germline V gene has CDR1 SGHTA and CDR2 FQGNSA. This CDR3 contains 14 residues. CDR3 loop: CASSLARGGDTQYF. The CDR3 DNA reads TGTGCCAGCAGCTTAGCGCGCGGAGGAGATACGCAGTATTTT.

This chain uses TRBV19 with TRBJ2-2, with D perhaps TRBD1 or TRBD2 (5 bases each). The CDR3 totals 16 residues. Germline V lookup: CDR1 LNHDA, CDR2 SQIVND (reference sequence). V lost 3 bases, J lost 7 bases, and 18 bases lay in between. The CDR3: CASSIQGPMTGGELFF. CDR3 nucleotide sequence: TGTGCCAGTAGTATTCAGGGACCTATGACTGGCGGGGAGCTGTTTTTT. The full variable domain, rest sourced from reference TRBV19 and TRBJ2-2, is DGGITQSPKYLFRKEGQNVTLSCEQNLNHDAMYWYRQDPGQGLRLIYYSQIVNDFQKGDIAEGYSVSREKKESFPLTVTSAQKNPTAFYLCASSIQGPMTGGELFFGEGSRLTVL.

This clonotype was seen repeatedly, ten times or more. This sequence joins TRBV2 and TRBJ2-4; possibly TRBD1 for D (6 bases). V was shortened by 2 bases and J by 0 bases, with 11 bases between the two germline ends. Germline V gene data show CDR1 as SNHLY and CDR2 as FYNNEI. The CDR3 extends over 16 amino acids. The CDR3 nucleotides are TGTGCCAGCAGTGAACTCTCCAGGGGAGCCAAAAACATTCAGTACTTC. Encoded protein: CASSELSRGAKNIQYF.

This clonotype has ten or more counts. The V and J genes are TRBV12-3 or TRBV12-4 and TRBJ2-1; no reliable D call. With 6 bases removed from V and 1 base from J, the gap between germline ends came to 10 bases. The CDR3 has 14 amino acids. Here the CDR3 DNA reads TGTGCCAGCAGCCAACTTCGATCCTACAATGAGCAGTTCTTC. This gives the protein CASSQLRSYNEQFF.

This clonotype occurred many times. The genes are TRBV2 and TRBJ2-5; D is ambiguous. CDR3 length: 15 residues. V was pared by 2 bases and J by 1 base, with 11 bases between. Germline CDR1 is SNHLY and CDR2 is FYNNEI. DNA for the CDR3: TGTGCCAGCAGTGAACAGGCCGGTTTCCAAGAGACCCAGTACTTC. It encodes CASSEQAGFQETQYF.

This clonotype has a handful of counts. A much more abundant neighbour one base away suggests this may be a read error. The CDR3 reads CASSGSRDTLLSYNERFF. DNA for the CDR3: TGCGCCAGCAGCGGGAGCCGGGATACTCTACTCTCCTACAATGAGCGGTTCTTC. The V call is TRBV5-1, the J call TRBJ2-1; D might be TRBD2 (5 bases). The CDR3 is 18 residues long. CDR1 is SGHRS, CDR2 YFSETQ, per germline.

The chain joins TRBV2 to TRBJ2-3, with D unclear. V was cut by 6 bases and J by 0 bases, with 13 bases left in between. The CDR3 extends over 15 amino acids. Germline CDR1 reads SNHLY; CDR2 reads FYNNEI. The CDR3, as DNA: TGTGCCAGCAGCATGGACGGTTCTAGCACAGATACGCAGTATTTT. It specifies CASSMDGSSTDTQYF. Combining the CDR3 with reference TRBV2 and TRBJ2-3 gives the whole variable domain EPEVTQTPSHQVTQMGQEVILRCVPISNHLYFYWYRQILGQKVEFLVSFYNNEISEKSEIFDDQFSVERPDGSNFTLKIRSTKLEDSAMYFCASSMDGSSTDTQYFGPGTRLTVL.

The CDR3 protein is CSVDSSGQGNSYEQYF. CDR3 sequence (DNA): TGCAGCGTTGATTCCTCGGGACAGGGAAATTCCTACGAGCAGTACTTC. J is TRBJ2-7 and V is TRBV29-1, with 9 positions matching TRBD1. Germline V gene data show CDR1 as SQVTM and CDR2 as ANQGSEA. V was pared by 3 bases and J by 1 base, with 10 bases of the junction left unmatched. This CDR3 contains 16 residues.

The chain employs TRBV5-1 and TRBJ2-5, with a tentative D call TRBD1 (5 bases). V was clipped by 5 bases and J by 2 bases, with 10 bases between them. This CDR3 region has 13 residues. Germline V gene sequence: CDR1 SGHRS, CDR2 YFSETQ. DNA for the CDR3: TGCGCCAGCAGTCGTCGACAGCAAGAGACCCAGTACTTC. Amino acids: CASSRRQQETQYF. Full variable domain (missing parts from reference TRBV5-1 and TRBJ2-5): KAGVTQTPRYLIKTRGQQVTLSCSPISGHRSVSWYQQTPGQGLQFLFEYFSETQRNKGNFPGRFSGRQFSNSRSEMNVSTLELGDSALYLCASSRRQQETQYFGPGTRLLVL.

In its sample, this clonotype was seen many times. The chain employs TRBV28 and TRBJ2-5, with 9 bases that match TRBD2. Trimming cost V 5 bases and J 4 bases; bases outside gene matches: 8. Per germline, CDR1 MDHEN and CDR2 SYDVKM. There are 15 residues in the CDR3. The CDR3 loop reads CASSPEREVGETQYF. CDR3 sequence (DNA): TGTGCCAGCAGTCCAGAGCGGGAGGTAGGAGAGACCCAGTACTTC.

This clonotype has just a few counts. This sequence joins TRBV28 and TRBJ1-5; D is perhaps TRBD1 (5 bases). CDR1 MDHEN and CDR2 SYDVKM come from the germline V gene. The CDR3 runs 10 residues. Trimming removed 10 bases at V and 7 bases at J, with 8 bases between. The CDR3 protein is CATGGQPQHF. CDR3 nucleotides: TGTGCCACGGGGGGACAGCCCCAGCATTTT.

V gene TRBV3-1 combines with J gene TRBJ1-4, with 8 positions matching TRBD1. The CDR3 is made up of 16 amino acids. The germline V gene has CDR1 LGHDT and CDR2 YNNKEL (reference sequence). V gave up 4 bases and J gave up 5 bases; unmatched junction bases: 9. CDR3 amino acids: CASSRGFRGQNEKLFF. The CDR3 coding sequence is TGTGCCAGCAGCCGAGGCTTCAGGGGGCAGAATGAAAAACTGTTTTTT.